This entry concerns a single T cell receptor (beta chain). The antigen remains undetermined. The sample originates from a study of blood T cells in healthy people across ages. General observations from the study: Comparison with aged donors showed that long-lived donors had more naive CD4+ cells and higher diversity.

Combining a sample-barcoded 5' primer with a J-beta primer mix, a second PCR ran for roughly 7 to 12 cycles. TCRdb re-called the 5' RACE reads through MiXCR, storing one row per CDR3 protein. The sample comprises about 570,000 distinct CDR3 sequences, approximately 30% of which are singletons, and approximately 17% rests with the top ten. The receptor was derived from a woman aged 70-85 years in good health. The specimen was blood.

The CDR3 nucleotides are TGTGCCAGCAGCCACGTGAGTGAGCAGTTCTTC. Its translation: CASSHVSEQFF. The chain has TRBV6-1 and TRBJ2-5; D is undetermined. The J call is doubtful: the DNA matches TRBJ2-1 better. The CDR3 is made up of 11 amino acids. Germline V CDR1 and CDR2: MNHNS, SASEGT.